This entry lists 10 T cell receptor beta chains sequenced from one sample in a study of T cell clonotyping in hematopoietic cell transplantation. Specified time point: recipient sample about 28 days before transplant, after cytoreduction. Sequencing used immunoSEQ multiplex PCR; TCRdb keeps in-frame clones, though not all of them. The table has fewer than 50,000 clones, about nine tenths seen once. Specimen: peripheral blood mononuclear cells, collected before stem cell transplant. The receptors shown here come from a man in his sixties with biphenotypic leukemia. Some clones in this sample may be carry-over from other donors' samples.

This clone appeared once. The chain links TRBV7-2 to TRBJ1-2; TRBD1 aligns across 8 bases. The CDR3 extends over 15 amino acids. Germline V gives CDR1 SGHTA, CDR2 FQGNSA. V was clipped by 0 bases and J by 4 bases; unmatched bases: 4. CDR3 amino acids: CASSLAGGQAYGYTF. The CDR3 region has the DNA TGTGCCAGCAGCTTAGCGGGGGGACAGGCCTATGGCTACACCTTC.

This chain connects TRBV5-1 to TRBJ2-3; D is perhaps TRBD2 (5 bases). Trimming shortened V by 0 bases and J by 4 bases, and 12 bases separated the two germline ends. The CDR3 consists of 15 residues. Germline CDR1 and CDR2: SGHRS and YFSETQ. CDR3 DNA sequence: TGCGCCAGCAGCTTGGCTGGAATCGGGGCAGATACGCAGTATTTT. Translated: CASSLAGIGADTQYF.

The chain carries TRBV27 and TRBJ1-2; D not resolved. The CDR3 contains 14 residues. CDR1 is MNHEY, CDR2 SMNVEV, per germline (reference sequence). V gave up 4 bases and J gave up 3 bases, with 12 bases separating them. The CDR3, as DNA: TGTGCCAGCAGTTCCGACGGCGTGCACTATGGCTACACCTTC. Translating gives CASSSDGVHYGYTF.

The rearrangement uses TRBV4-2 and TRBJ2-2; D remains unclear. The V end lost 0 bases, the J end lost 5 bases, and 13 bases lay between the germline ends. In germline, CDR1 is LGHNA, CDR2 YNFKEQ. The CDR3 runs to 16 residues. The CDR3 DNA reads TGTGCCAGCAGCCAAGATAGGCCAGCCTTGACCGGGGAGCTGTTTTTT. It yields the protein CASSQDRPALTGELFF.

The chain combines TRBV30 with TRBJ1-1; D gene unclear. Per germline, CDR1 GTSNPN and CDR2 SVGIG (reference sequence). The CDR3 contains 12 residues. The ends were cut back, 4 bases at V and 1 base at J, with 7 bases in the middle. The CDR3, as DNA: TGTGCCTGGATTTCACAGAACACTGAAGCTTTCTTT. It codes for CAWISQNTEAFF. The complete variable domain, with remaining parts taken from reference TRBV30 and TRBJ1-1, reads SQTIHQWPATLVQPVGSPLSLECTVEGTSNPNLYWYRQAAGRGLQLLFYSVGIGQISSEVPQNLSASRPQDRQFILSSKKLLLSDSGFYLCAWISQNTEAFFGQGTRLTVV.

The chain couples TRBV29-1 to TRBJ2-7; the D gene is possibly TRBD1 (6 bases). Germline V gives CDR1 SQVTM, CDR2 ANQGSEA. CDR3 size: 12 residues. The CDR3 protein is CSYRDLSYEQYF. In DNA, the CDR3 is TGCAGTTACAGGGACCTCTCCTACGAGCAGTACTTC.

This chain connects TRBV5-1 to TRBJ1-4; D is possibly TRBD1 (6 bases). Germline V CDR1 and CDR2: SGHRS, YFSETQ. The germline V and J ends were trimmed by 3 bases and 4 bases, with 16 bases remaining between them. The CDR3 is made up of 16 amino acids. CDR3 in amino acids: CASSYRQAGGNEKLFF. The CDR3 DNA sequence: TGCGCCAGCAGCTATCGACAGGCTGGGGGTAATGAAAAACTGTTTTTT.

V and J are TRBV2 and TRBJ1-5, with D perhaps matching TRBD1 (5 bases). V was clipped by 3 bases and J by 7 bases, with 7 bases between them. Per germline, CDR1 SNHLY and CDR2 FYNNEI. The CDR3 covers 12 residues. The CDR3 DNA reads TGTGCCAGCAGTGAGACAGAACAGCCCCAGCATTTT. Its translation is CASSETEQPQHF.

The CDR3 region has the DNA TGTGCCAGCACCTCGACGGAGTCCTCCTACGAGCAGTACTTC. Protein product: CASTSTESSYEQYF. The genes are TRBV6-5 and TRBJ2-7, with D unresolved. CDR1 and CDR2 from the germline V gene are MNHEY and SVGAGI. The CDR3 loop spans 14 amino acids. Trimming cost V 7 bases and J 0 bases, with 13 bases left between them.

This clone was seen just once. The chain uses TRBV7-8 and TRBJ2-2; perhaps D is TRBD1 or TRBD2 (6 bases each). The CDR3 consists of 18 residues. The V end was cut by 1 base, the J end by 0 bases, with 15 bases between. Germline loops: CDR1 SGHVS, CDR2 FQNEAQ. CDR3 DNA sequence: TGTGCCAGCAGCTTAGAGGGGGGAGGCGGAGCGAACACCGGGGAGCTGTTTTTT. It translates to CASSLEGGGGANTGELFF.